This T cell receptor (beta chain) was sequenced in a study of T-cell reconstitution after alpha-beta-depleted transplantation in children. This CDR3 is 16 amino acids long. CDR1 and CDR2 (germline): SGHVS, FQNEAQ. V shed 0 bases and J shed 2 bases, with 13 bases lying between them. Library preparation (for TCRbeta) was performed with unique molecular identifiers. TCRdb fed the PCR reads into MiXCR, producing one record per CDR3 protein. Seen here are about 980,000 distinct CDR3 sequences, roughly 29% observed once, and the top ten hold about 28%. The clonotype comes from a boy in the first two years of life who had a stem cell transplant for SCID, so the T cells may come from the graft donor. The V gene is TRBV7-8, the J gene TRBJ1-2; no firm D call. The sample consisted of PBMCs, mostly from graft donor cells, taken 360 days after TCRalphabeta/CD19-depleted stem cell transplant. The CDR3 sequence is CASSLAARAGNYGYTF. The CDR3 DNA reads as TGTGCCAGCAGCTTAGCGGCGCGGGCAGGCAACTATGGCTACACCTTC.